Each of the 2 T cell receptor beta chains below was sequenced from the same sample in a study of CD8 T cells in ankylosing spondylitis (dated by TCRdb to the late 2010s). The full study reports these points: A TCR beta motif made up of several highly homologous amino acid variants appeared to be characteristic of blood from ankylosing spondylitis patients.

The protocol used for the library was 5' RACE. The sample was run on an Illumina HiSeq 2500. In TCRdb, the public reads were trimmed at Q25 with fastp and aligned with MiXCR, with productive beta chains retained. Every distinct CDR3 protein forms one entry, paired with its most common genes and DNA. The sample yields over 700,000 distinct CDR3 sequences; 15% to 20% were counted once. The top ten hold around 19% of the sample. Their antigens are not known. Sequences were obtained from blood, either unsorted or a sorted T cell fraction (not recorded which). All receptors come from a male donor with ankylosing spondylitis.

This clonotype has just a few counts. J is TRBJ1-5 and V is TRBV20-1, with D perhaps matching TRBD1 (6 bases). The CDR3 consists of 13 residues. CDR1 is DFQATT, CDR2 SNEGSKA, per germline (reference sequence). V was shortened by 4 bases and J by 9 bases, with 16 bases between the two germline ends. This CDR3 reads CSAIGQHIGPQHF. The CDR3 region has the DNA TGCAGTGCTATAGGACAGCACATCGGGCCCCAGCATTTT.

This clonotype was counted ten times or more. Mismatch with germline at one junction end may stem from a read error. The chain uses TRBV12-3 or TRBV12-4 and TRBJ1-2; maybe TRBD1 (5 bases). CDR3 size: 14 residues. The CDR3 loop is CASSGTVISYSYTF. CDR3 bases: TGTGCCAGCAGCGGGACCGTTATCTCCTATAGCTACACCTTC.